Shown below are 21 T cell receptor beta chains from a single sample sequenced in a study of technical replicates of blood from a handful of donors (dated by TCRdb to about 2017). The library was generated by the immunoSEQ multiplex PCR assay. Imported from immuneACCESS, the table was reduced by TCRdb to in-frame sequences with V and J called. These copies leave out some clones; in studies compared against another copy, an unresolved V gene accounts for under half, and the cause of the remainder is not known. The table for this sample lists nearly 70,000 clones; roughly nine tenths of them were counted only once. The ten largest clones take up roughly 5% of the sample. Sequencing was performed on PBMCs. The receptors come from a human donor in good health. Some clones in this sample may be carry-over from other donors' samples.

The chain is built from TRBV29-1 and TRBJ2-5; 9 bases align to TRBD2. The CDR3 totals 16 residues. V was clipped by 0 bases and J by 6 bases; unmatched bases: 11. CDR1 and CDR2 (germline): SQVTM, ANQGSEA. The CDR3, as DNA: TGCAGCGTTGAAGATCCAGCTAGCGGGATCTATCAGACCCAGTACTTC. Protein product: CSVEDPASGIYQTQYF. Using reference TRBV29-1 and TRBJ2-5 for the parts outside the CDR3, the full variable domain is SAVISQKPSRDICQRGTSLTIQCQVDSQVTMMFWYRQQPGQSLTLIATANQGSEATYESGFVIDKFPISRPNLTFSTLTVSNMSPEDSSIYLCSVEDPASGIYQTQYFGPGTRLLVL.

This clone appeared a single time. The chain uses TRBV10-3 and TRBJ1-5; no clear D gene. V gave up 2 bases and J gave up 6 bases, with 8 bases separating them. CDR3 length equals 13 residues. Germline V CDR1 and CDR2: ENHRY, SYGVKD. The CDR3 is CAISERESQPQHF. CDR3 DNA: TGTGCCATCAGTGAGAGGGAGTCTCAGCCCCAGCATTTT.

This clone occurred once. This chain links TRBV12-5 with TRBJ2-7; 7 nucleotides line up with TRBD1. This CDR3 has 11 amino acids. The germline V gene has CDR1 LGHNT and CDR2 FRNRAP. The CDR3 DNA is TGTGCTAGTGGTTTGGAGGGGGCATTCCGCGTC. Translated: CASGLEGAFRV.

The chain carries TRBV4-3 and TRBJ1-3; 9 bases are shared with TRBD1. Germline loops: CDR1 LGHNA, CDR2 YSLEER. The trim removed 1 base at V and 9 bases at J, leaving 7 bases unmatched. This CDR3 is 15 amino acids long. The CDR3 loop is CASSQGGQGLGTIYF. The CDR3 region has the DNA TGCGCCAGCAGCCAAGGGGGACAGGGCCTGGGCACCATATATTTT.

The chain carries TRBV21-1 and TRBJ2-1; the table's D call, TRBD2, has no DNA check behind it. TRBV21-1 is labeled a pseudogene. This CDR3 is 19 amino acids long. The CDR3 is CASSKDLEEVAGGLHEQFF. In DNA form, the CDR3 reads TGTGCCAGCAGCAAAGATCTGGAGGAGGTAGCGGGGGGGCTTCATGAGCAGTTCTTC.

V is TRBV29-1 and J is TRBJ1-3; maybe TRBD1 (5 bases). CDR3 length: 11 residues. V shed 4 bases and J shed 8 bases, with 9 bases lying between them. Germline V CDR1 and CDR2: SQVTM, ANQGSEA. Written as DNA, the CDR3 is TGCAGCGTTGGGTGGGGGGACACCATATATTTT. Translated: CSVGWGDTIYF.

This clone was counted between two and nine times. This rearrangement joins TRBV4-1 to TRBJ1-3; tentative D call: TRBD1 (6 bases). V was trimmed by 6 bases and J by 7 bases, leaving 13 bases between them. Germline V CDR1 and CDR2: MGHRA, YSYEKL. The CDR3 totals 13 residues. Here the CDR3 DNA reads TGCGCCAGCAGACCTACAGGGTGGAACACCATATATTTT. Residues: CASRPTGWNTIYF.

The chain has TRBV12-5 and TRBJ1-5; D gene uncertain. Trimming shortened V by 2 bases and J by 6 bases, and 14 bases separated the two germline ends. Germline lookup yields CDR1 LGHNT and CDR2 FRNRAP. The length of the CDR3 is 15 residues. The CDR3 loop is CASGLMIGLGQPQHF. Written as DNA, the CDR3 is TGTGCTAGTGGTTTGATGATTGGGCTGGGTCAGCCCCAGCATTTT. Complete variable domain (other parts from reference TRBV12-5 and TRBJ1-5): DARVTQTPRHKVTEMGQEVTMRCQPILGHNTVFWYRQTMMQGLELLAYFRNRAPLDDSGMPKDRFSAEMPDATLATLKIQPSEPRDSAVYFCASGLMIGLGQPQHFGDGTRLSIL.

This rearrangement joins TRBV6-1 to TRBJ1-4, with D possibly matching TRBD1 (5 bases). This CDR3 comprises 12 residues. The germline V gene encodes CDR1 MNHNS and CDR2 SASEGT. V gave up 4 bases and J gave up 7 bases, with 7 bases separating them. The CDR3 spells CASSAQGEKLFF. The DNA for the CDR3 is TGTGCCAGCAGTGCGCAGGGTGAAAAACTGTTTTTT.

This chain connects TRBV5-1 to TRBJ2-1; 15 bases are shared with TRBD2. This CDR3 contains 18 residues. V lost 3 bases, J lost 4 bases, and 8 bases stayed unmatched. Germline V lookup: CDR1 SGHRS, CDR2 YFSETQ. CDR3 protein: CASSSGLAGGPRYNEQFF. CDR3 sequence (DNA): TGCGCCAGCAGCTCAGGACTAGCGGGGGGGCCTAGGTACAATGAGCAGTTCTTC.

This clone was detected a few times. CDR3 sequence (DNA): TGTGCCAGCAGCGTAGCTGGAGGGACCGGGGAGCTGTTTTTT. This translates into CASSVAGGTGELFF. The chain joins TRBV9 to TRBJ2-2; D possibly corresponds to TRBD2 (6 bases). V lost 0 bases, J lost 5 bases, and 8 bases lay in between. Germline assignment: CDR1 SGDLS and CDR2 YYNGEE. The CDR3 totals 14 residues.

This sequence joins TRBV5-1 and TRBJ2-2, with TRBD2 matching 8 bases. The CDR3 spans 16 residues. Unmatched junction bases numbered 8, after V lost 3 bases and J lost 4 bases. Germline assignment: CDR1 SGHRS and CDR2 YFSETQ. The CDR3 sequence: CASSSDGGGSTGELFF. The DNA of the CDR3 is TGCGCCAGCAGCTCTGACGGGGGGGGCAGCACCGGGGAGCTGTTTTTT.

This chain links TRBV4-1 with TRBJ1-1, with 7 bases lining up with TRBD1. V was pared by 1 base and J by 7 bases, with 6 bases of the junction left unmatched. Germline CDR1 MGHRA, CDR2 YSYEKL. The CDR3 covers 14 residues. The CDR3 here is CASSQGTGDVEAFF. The CDR3 DNA reads TGCGCCAGCAGCCAAGGAACAGGGGATGTTGAAGCTTTCTTT.

The chain carries TRBV7-3 and TRBJ2-7; D perhaps matches TRBD1 (6 bases). Per germline, CDR1 SGHTA and CDR2 FQGTGA. This CDR3 has 13 residues. Trimming removed 4 bases at V and 1 base at J, with 8 bases between. CDR3 DNA sequence: TGTGCCAGCAGCTCAGGGGTGTCCTACGAGCAGTACTTC. Amino acids: CASSSGVSYEQYF. Complete variable domain (other parts from reference TRBV7-3 and TRBJ2-7): GAGVSQTPSNKVTEKGKYVELRCDPISGHTALYWYRQSLGQGPEFLIYFQGTGAADDSGLPNDRFFAVRPEGSVSTLKIQRTERGDSAVYLCASSSGVSYEQYFGPGTRLTVT.

This rearrangement joins TRBV2 to TRBJ1-1; TRBD1 might be the D (5 bases). CDR1 and CDR2 from the germline V gene are SNHLY and FYNNEI. The CDR3 is made up of 14 amino acids. V was shortened by 1 base and J by 3 bases, with 9 bases between the two germline ends. As DNA, the CDR3 is TGTGCCAGCAGTGAAGGGGGGGTTGACACTGAAGCTTTCTTT. This encodes CASSEGGVDTEAFF.

V is TRBV10-3 and J is TRBJ2-7; D call uncertain. The CDR3 extends over 12 amino acids. Trimming removed 6 bases at V and 1 base at J, with 7 bases between. Germline CDR1 reads ENHRY; CDR2 reads SYGVKD. This chain's CDR3 is CAISRQSYEQYF. In DNA form, the CDR3 reads TGTGCCATCAGCAGACAATCCTACGAGCAGTACTTC.

The rearrangement joins TRBV7-8 to TRBJ1-3, with D hard to call. The CDR3 is 18 amino acids. The germline V and J ends were trimmed by 5 bases and 0 bases, with 20 bases remaining between them. Germline V gene lookup returns CDR1 SGHVS and CDR2 FQNEAQ. CDR3 nucleotide sequence: TGTGCCAGCAGCCTATGGTTCGGGGTCTCAAGCTCTGGAAACACCATATATTTT. Protein sequence: CASSLWFGVSSSGNTIYF.

This clone was detected only a few times. CDR3 in amino acids: CAWENRGYGYTF. The CDR3 DNA reads as TGTGCCTGGGAAAACAGGGGCTATGGCTACACCTTC. The chain is built from TRBV30 and TRBJ1-2; 7 positions agree with TRBD1. This CDR3 comprises 12 residues. Trimming cost V 5 bases and J 4 bases; bases outside gene matches: 4. CDR1 GTSNPN and CDR2 SVGIG come from the germline V gene (reference sequence).

V usage is TRBV11-2 and J usage is TRBJ2-7; a weak D match, TRBD2 (5 bases). V was shortened by 5 bases and J by 5 bases, with 16 bases between the two germline ends. The CDR3 has 14 amino acids. The germline gives CDR1 SGHAT, CDR2 FQNNGV. CDR3 coding DNA: TGTGCCAGCAGCCGAAGATCGGGGATCCACGAGCAGTACTTC. Translating gives CASSRRSGIHEQYF.

The chain employs TRBV6-4 and TRBJ2-3; possible D gene TRBD2, 5 bases. The CDR3 totals 15 residues. The germline gives CDR1 MRHNA, CDR2 SNTAGT. V was cut by 4 bases and J by 1 base, with 12 bases left in between. CDR3 amino acids: CASSASLGGTDTQYF. The CDR3 coding sequence is TGTGCCAGCAGTGCTAGCTTGGGAGGCACAGATACGCAGTATTTT.

The J gene is TRBJ2-3, the V gene TRBV30; 8 bases fit TRBD2. Germline V lookup: CDR1 GTSNPN, CDR2 SVGIG (reference sequence). The CDR3 spans 15 residues. V lost 8 bases, J lost 4 bases, and 14 bases stayed unmatched. The CDR3: CAAEFTSGSADTQYF. CDR3 nucleotides: TGTGCCGCTGAATTTACAAGCGGGAGTGCAGATACGCAGTATTTT.